The source of this T cell receptor beta chain is a study of blood T cell repertoires in COVID-19. Looking at the study overall: There were acute and convalescent COVID-19 samples, and they came from the United States, Italy and Spain.

Germline CDR1 is MGHRA and CDR2 is YSYEKL. This CDR3 region has 14 residues. Trimming left V 0 bases short and J 6 bases short, with 9 bases between. In the original workflow: The assay estimated nucleated cells by amplifying reference gene primers. TCRdb's table, derived via immunoSEQ multiplex PCR, lists solely in-frame clones and lacks some. The DNA was the basis for D and trimming; V, J and clone size are from that table. In the table there are some 150,000 clones, around 83% of which are singletons. Source material: peripheral blood. The chain uses TRBV4-1 and TRBJ1-3; D may be TRBD1 (6 bases). The sequence was collected from a human donor in a cohort sampled during active COVID-19. Here the CDR3 reads CASSQEQGENTIYF. Written as DNA, the CDR3 is TGCGCCAGCAGCCAAGAACAGGGAGAAAACACCATATATTTT.